This TCR beta chain was sequenced for a study of T cell changes during pregnancy in multiple sclerosis. The method was immunoSEQ multiplex PCR; TCRdb's version includes in-frame clones alone and lacks a portion of them. Counted here are about 50,000 clones, approximately 92% occurring once; the ten biggest clones make up more than 0.7%. Germline V gene lookup returns CDR1 LGHNA and CDR2 YNFKEQ. The V and J ends lost 1 base and 3 bases respectively, with 10 bases between them. The CDR3 spans 15 residues. The receptor's source is a female donor with multiple sclerosis, enrolled in a pregnancy study. The specimen comprised CD4+ T cells from peripheral blood mononuclear cells, sampled in the third trimester of pregnancy. The chain employs TRBV4-2 and TRBJ2-4; D might be TRBD1 (5 bases). For the CDR3, the DNA is TGTGCCAGCAGCCAAGTTTTAGGGGACAAAAACATTCAGTACTTC. Translating it yields CASSQVLGDKNIQYF.